This T cell receptor (beta chain) comes out of a study of shared clonotypes between healthy human individuals. The overall study: Three CD4 naive, three CD4 memory, two CD8 naive and one CD8 memory plate were used per donor.

CDR1 and CDR2 from the germline V gene are SNHLY and FYNNEI. After removal of 10 bases from V and 3 bases from J, the junction contained 8 bases not matched to a gene. The CDR3 sequence is 14 residues long. Some clones are missing from TCRdb's copy, which holds only in-frame ones; the method was immunoSEQ multiplex PCR. The sample includes over 1.4 million clones, roughly 96% seen only once; the top ten take approximately 1.1%. The chain has TRBV2 and TRBJ1-5; TRBD1 matches at 8 bases. Sample: naive CD4+ T cells sorted from blood. Subset noted: CD45RA+ positively selected. The sequence was collected from a man aged 25-45 years in good health. The CDR3 DNA reads as TGTGCCACCAAGGACAGGGTATCCAATCAGCCCCAGCATTTT. Its translation is CATKDRVSNQPQHF.